This entry concerns a single T cell receptor (beta chain). Antigen: not known. This CDR3 is missing its conserved last phenylalanine or tryptophan, likely due to a read error. Researchers took RNA transcripts and amplified the TCR beta CDR3 regions from them. RT-PCR in the first round (using the HTBI primer set) targeted the TCR CDR3. TCRdb redid the calling of the multiplex PCR reads with MiXCR, one entry per CDR3 protein. Found here are around 520,000 distinct CDR3 sequences, less than 15% of them singletons; the top ten hold over 11%. 10 ml of fresh peripheral blood supplied the PBMCs. This entry comes from a study of T cells in Graves' hyperthyroidism and ophthalmopathy. Study results and caveats: Most thyroid-expanded clonotypes above 0.001 were also found in blood.

Germline V CDR1 and CDR2: GTSNPN, SVGIG (reference sequence). The CDR3 has 14 amino acids. With 4 bases removed from V and 2 bases from J, the gap between germline ends came to 15 bases. Sequencing used blood. The receptor comes from a woman in her thirties or forties with Graves' hyperthyroidism. The V and J genes are TRBV30 and TRBJ2-7; D gene ambiguous. The CDR3 is CAWTPPAYTYEQYY. The CDR3 DNA reads TGTGCCTGGACTCCTCCGGCGTATACCTACGAGCAGTACTAC.